The clone carrying this T cell receptor (beta chain) was seen ten or more times. Its antigen is unknown. This entry belongs to a study of identical twins. Deletions cut 0 bases from V and 8 bases from J, with 11 bases between. The CDR3 loop spans 13 amino acids. Germline lookup yields CDR1 SGHRS and CDR2 YFSETQ. Study-level points and caveats: With beta out-of-frame sequences, excess sharing by twins was weaker. Whereas memory repertoires showed no such difference, abundant cord blood beta clonotypes carried fewer insertions. Instead of following the same donors, the conclusions were based on cross-sectional statistical analysis.

TCRdb reanalysed the 5' RACE reads using MiXCR and keeps one entry per CDR3 protein. The data contain 420,000 or so distinct CDR3 sequences, about a fifth of them seen just once; the ten biggest clones take up 9% to 15%. The sample comprised naive T cells sorted from blood. The rearrangement uses TRBV5-1 and TRBJ1-2; D remains ambiguous. The sequence was collected from a man in his fifties in good health. The chain's CDR3 is CASSLDRDSGYTF. DNA for the CDR3: TGCGCCAGCAGCTTGGACCGGGATTCGGGCTACACCTTC.